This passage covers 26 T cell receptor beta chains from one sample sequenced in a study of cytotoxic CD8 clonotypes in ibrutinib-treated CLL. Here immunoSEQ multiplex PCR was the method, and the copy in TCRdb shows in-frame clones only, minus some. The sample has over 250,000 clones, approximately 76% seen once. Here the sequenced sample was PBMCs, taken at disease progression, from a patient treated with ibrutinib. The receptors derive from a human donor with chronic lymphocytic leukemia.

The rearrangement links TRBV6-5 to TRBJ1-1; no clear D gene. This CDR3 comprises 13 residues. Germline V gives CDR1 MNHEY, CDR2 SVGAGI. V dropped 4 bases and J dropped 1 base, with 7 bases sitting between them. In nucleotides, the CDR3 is TGTGCCAGCAGTTTAAGAGCGAACACTGAAGCTTTCTTT. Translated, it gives CASSLRANTEAFF.

The CDR3 reads CASSLAGGDEQFF. In nucleotides, the CDR3 is TGTGCCAGTAGTTTAGCGGGAGGTGATGAGCAGTTCTTC. J is TRBJ2-1 and V is TRBV19; 10 bases are a match to TRBD2. The germline CDR1 and CDR2 sequences are LNHDA and SQIVND (reference sequence). V shed 5 bases, J shed 8 bases, and the junction held 3 bases outside the gene matches. The CDR3 is 13 amino acids. The full variable domain, rest sourced from reference TRBV19 and TRBJ2-1, is DGGITQSPKYLFRKEGQNVTLSCEQNLNHDAMYWYRQDPGQGLRLIYYSQIVNDFQKGDIAEGYSVSREKKESFPLTVTSAQKNPTAFYLCASSLAGGDEQFFGPGTRLTVL.

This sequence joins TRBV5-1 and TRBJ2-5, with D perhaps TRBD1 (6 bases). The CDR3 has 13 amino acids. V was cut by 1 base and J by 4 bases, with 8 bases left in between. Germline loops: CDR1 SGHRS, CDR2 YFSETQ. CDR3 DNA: TGCGCCAGCAGCTTGACAGGGCGAGAGACCCAGTACTTC. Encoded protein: CASSLTGRETQYF.

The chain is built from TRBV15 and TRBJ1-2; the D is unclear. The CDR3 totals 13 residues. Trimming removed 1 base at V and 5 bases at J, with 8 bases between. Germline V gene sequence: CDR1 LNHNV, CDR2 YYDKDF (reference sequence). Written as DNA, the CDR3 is TGTGCCACCAGCAGAGGACCTGGGTATGGCTACACCTTC. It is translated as CATSRGPGYGYTF.

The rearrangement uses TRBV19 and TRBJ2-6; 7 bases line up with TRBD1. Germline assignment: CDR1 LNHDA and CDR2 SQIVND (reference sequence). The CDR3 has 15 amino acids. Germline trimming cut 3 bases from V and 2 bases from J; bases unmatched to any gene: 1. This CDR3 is CASSITGAGANVLTF. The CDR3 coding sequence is TGTGCCAGTAGTATCACAGGGGCTGGGGCCAACGTCCTGACTTTC.

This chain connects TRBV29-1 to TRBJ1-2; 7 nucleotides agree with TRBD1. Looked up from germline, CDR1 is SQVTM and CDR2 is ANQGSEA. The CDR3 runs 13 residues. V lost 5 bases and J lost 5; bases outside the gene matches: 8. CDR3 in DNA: TGCAGCGTTATAGTCCAGGGGGAGTATGGCTACACCTTC. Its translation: CSVIVQGEYGYTF.

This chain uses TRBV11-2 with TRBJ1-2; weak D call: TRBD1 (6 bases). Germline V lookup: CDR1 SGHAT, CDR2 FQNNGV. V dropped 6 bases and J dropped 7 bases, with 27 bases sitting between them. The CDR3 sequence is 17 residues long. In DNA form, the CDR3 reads TGTGCCAGCAGGCTTAGAGGTCAGGGGTTGATCGAAAGTGGCTACACCTTC. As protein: CASRLRGQGLIESGYTF.

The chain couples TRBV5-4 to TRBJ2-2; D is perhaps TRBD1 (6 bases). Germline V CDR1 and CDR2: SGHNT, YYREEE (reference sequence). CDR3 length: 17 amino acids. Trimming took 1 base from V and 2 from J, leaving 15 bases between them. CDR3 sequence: CASSLYHRTANTGELFF. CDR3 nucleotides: TGTGCCAGCAGCTTGTACCACCGGACAGCTAACACCGGGGAGCTGTTTTTT.

The CDR3 sequence is CASSQVFATASYEQYF. For the CDR3, the DNA is TGCGCCAGCAGCCAAGTATTTGCGACAGCCTCCTACGAGCAGTACTTC. The chain uses TRBV4-1 and TRBJ2-7; D perhaps matches TRBD1 (5 bases). CDR1 MGHRA and CDR2 YSYEKL come from the germline V gene. The CDR3 is 16 residues long. The V end was cut by 1 base, the J end by 0 bases, with 13 bases between.

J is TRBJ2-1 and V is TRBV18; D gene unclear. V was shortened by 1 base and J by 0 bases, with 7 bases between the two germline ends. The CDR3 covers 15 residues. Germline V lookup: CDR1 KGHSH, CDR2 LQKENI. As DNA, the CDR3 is TGTGCCAGCTCACCACAGCCAAACTCCTACAATGAGCAGTTCTTC. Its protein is CASSPQPNSYNEQFF. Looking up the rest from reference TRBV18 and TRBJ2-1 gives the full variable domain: NAGVMQNPRHLVRRRGQEARLRCSPMKGHSHVYWYRQLPEEGLKFMVYLQKENIIDESGMPKERFSAEFPKEGPSILRIQQVVRGDSAAYFCASSPQPNSYNEQFFGPGTRLTVL.

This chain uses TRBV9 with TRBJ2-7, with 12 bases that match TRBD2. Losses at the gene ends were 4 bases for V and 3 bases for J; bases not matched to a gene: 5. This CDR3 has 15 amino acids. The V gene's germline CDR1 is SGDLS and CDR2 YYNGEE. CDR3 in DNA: TGTGCCAGCAGCCCTAGCGGGGGGGCTCACTACGAGCAGTACTTC. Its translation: CASSPSGGAHYEQYF.

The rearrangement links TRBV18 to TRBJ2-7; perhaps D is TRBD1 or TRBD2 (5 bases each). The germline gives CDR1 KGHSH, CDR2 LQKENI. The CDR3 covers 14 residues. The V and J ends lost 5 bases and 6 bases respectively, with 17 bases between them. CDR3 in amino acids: CASSTGTGPREQYF. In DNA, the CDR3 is TGTGCCAGCTCAACTGGGACCGGCCCCCGCGAGCAGTACTTC.

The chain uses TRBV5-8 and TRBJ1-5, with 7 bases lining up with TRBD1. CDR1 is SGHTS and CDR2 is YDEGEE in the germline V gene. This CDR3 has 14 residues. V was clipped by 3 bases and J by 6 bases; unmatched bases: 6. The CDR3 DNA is TGTGCCAGCAGCTGGGCAGGGGGGCCTCAGCCCCAGCATTTT. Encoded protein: CASSWAGGPQPQHF.

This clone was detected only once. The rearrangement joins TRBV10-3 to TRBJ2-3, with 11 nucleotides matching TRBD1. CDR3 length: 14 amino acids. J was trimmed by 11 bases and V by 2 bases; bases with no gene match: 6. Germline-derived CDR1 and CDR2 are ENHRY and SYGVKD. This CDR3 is CAISEPRDRGGQYF. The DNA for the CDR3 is TGTGCCATCAGTGAGCCTCGGGACAGGGGGGGGCAGTATTTT.

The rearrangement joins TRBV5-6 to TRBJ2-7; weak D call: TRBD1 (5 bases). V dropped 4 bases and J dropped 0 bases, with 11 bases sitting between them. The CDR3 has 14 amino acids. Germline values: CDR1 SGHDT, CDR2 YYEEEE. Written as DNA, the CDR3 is TGTGCCAGCAGCGGCAGGGTATACTCCTACGAGCAGTACTTC. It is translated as CASSGRVYSYEQYF. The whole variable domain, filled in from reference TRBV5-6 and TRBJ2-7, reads DAGVTQSPTHLIKTRGQQVTLRCSPKSGHDTVSWYQQALGQGPQFIFQYYEEEERQRGNFPDRFSGHQFPNYSSELNVNALLLGDSALYLCASSGRVYSYEQYFGPGTRLTVT.

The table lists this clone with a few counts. Written as DNA, the CDR3 is TGCAGCGTTGAAGCGACCGGTGTTGGCTACACCTTC. The encoded protein is CSVEATGVGYTF. The V call is TRBV29-1, the J call TRBJ1-2; no definite D call. Between the trimmed V and J ends, which lost 1 base and 7 bases, there was a span of 10 bases. Germline V lookup: CDR1 SQVTM, CDR2 ANQGSEA. The CDR3 is 12 amino acids.

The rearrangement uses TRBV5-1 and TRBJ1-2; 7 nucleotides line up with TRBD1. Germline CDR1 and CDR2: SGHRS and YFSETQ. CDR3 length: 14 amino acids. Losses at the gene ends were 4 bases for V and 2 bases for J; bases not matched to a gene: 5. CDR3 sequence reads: CASSMGDRNYGYTF. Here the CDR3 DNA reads TGCGCCAGCAGCATGGGGGACAGAAACTATGGCTACACCTTC.

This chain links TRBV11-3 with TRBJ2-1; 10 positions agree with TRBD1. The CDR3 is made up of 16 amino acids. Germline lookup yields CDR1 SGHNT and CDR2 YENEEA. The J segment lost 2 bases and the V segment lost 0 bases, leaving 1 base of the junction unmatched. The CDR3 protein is CASSLDGQGAYNEQFF. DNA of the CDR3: TGTGCCAGCAGCTTAGATGGACAGGGGGCCTACAATGAGCAGTTCTTC.

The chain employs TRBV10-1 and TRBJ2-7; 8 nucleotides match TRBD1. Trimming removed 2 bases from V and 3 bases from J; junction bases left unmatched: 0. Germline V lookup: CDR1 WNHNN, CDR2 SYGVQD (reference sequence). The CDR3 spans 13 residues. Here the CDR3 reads CASSEGQGYEQYF. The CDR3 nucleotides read TGCGCCAGCAGTGAGGGACAGGGCTACGAGCAGTACTTC.

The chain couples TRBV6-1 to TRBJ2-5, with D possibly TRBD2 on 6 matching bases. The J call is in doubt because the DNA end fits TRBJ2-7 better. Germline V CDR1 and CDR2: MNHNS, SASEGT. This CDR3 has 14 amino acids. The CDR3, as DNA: TGTGCCAGCAGTGTCGGGGGAGTCTCCTACGAGCAGTACTTC. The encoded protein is CASSVGGVSYEQYF.

The CDR3 nucleotides are TGTGCCAGCAGCTTGTCCAGGGCGGGGGAAAAACTGTTTTTT. It is translated as CASSLSRAGEKLFF. The V call is TRBV5-5, the J call TRBJ1-4; maybe TRBD1 (5 bases). CDR3 size: 14 residues. The germline CDR1 and CDR2 sequences are SGHKS and YYEKEE (reference sequence). V was cut by 1 base and J by 8 bases, with 12 bases left in between.

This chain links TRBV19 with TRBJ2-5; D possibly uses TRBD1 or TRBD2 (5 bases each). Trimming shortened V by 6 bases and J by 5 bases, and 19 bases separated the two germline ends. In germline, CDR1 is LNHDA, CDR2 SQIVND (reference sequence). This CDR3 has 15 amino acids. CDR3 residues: CASRPGRLGLETQYF. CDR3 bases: TGTGCCAGTAGGCCGGGACGCCTGGGATTGGAGACCCAGTACTTC.

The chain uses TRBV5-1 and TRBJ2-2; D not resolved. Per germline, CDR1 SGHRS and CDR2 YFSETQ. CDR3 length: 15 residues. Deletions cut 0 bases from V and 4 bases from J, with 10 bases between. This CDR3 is CASSLGSRGTGELFF. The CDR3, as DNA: TGCGCCAGCAGCTTGGGCTCTAGAGGCACCGGGGAGCTGTTTTTT.

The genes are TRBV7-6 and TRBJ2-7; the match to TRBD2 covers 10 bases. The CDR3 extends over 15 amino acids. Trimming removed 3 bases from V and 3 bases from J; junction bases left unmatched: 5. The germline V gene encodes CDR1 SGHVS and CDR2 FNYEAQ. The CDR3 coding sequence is TGTGCCAGCAGCTTTGGGCTAGCGGGAGTCTACGAGCAGTACTTC. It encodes CASSFGLAGVYEQYF.

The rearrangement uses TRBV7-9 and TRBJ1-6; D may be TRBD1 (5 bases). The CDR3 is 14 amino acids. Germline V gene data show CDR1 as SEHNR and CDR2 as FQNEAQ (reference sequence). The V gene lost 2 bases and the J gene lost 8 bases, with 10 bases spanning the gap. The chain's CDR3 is CASSLSRGDSPLHF. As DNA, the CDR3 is TGTGCCAGCAGCTTATCTAGGGGTGATTCACCCCTCCACTTT.

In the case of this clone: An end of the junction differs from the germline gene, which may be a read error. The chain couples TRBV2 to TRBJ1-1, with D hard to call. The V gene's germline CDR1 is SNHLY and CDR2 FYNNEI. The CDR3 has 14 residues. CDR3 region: CASSESRDPTEAFF. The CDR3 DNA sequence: TGTGCCAGCAGTGAGTCTAGAGACCCCACTGAGGCTTTCTTT.